This is a list of T cell receptor beta chains from one sample in a study of vaccination effects on CD4 cells after COVID-19. TCRdb's copy holds only in-frame clones and misses some; the assay was immunoSEQ multiplex PCR. The data contain roughly 73,000 clones, over 60% of them singletons. The antigens for these receptors are not known. Sequences were derived from CD4+ T cells from PBMCs cultured with HIV peptides, sampled before COVID-19 vaccination. All receptors derive from a human donor who had a prior SARS-CoV-2 infection. Both conserved end residues are part of each CDR3. The order of the fields is clone size, J gene, D gene, V gene, CDR3 DNA, CDR3 protein. A D gene is named only where the DNA matches it firmly. Only part of the rows carry a size: once, few, many, or a class if the clone is expanded.

abundance: .
j_gene: TRBJ2-1
d_gene: TRBD1
v_gene: TRBV6-1
CDR3nt: TGTGCCAGCAGTGACCTGGGGGGACAGGGGGGAGGTGAGCAGTTCTTC
CDR3aa: CASSDLGGQGGGEQFF

abundance: .
j_gene: TRBJ2-1
d_gene: TRBD2
v_gene: TRBV19
CDR3nt: TGTGCCAGTTCAACTAGCGGGGGGGCCGAGCAGTTCTTC
CDR3aa: CASSTSGGAEQFF

abundance: .
j_gene: TRBJ2-5
d_gene: TRBD2
v_gene: TRBV5-1
CDR3nt: TGCGCCAGCAGCTCCCGGACTAGCCAAGAGACCCAGTACTTC
CDR3aa: CASSSRTSQETQYF

abundance: .
j_gene: TRBJ1-1
d_gene: .
v_gene: TRBV18
CDR3nt: TGTGCCAGCTCAGGGGCACAGAACACTGAAGCTTTCTTT
CDR3aa: CASSGAQNTEAFF

abundance: .
j_gene: TRBJ2-3
d_gene: .
v_gene: TRBV6-1
CDR3nt: TGTGCCAGCAGTGAGTGGGGGGGCTTTAGAGATACGCAGTATTTT
CDR3aa: CASSEWGGFRDTQYF

abundance: .
j_gene: TRBJ1-3
d_gene: .
v_gene: TRBV9
CDR3nt: TGTGCCAGCAGCGTAGAACCCCGGGCAGCCGGAAACACCATATATTTT
CDR3aa: CASSVEPRAAGNTIYF

abundance: .
j_gene: TRBJ2-1
d_gene: TRBD2
v_gene: TRBV5-1
CDR3nt: TGCGCCAGCAGCCCGGGAGTAACTAGCGGGGGCCCATACTACAATGAGCAGTTCTTC
CDR3aa: CASSPGVTSGGPYYNEQFF

abundance: .
j_gene: TRBJ2-1
d_gene: .
v_gene: TRBV3-1/TRBV3-2
CDR3nt: TGTGCCAGCAGCCCCGACTGGACGGGGGACAATGAGCAGTTCTTC
CDR3aa: CASSPDWTGDNEQFF

abundance: .
j_gene: TRBJ2-7
d_gene: TRBD2
v_gene: TRBV20-1
CDR3nt: TGCAGTGCTAGTGCGGGGACTAGCCGTACCTACGAGCAGTACTTC
CDR3aa: CSASAGTSRTYEQYF

abundance: .
j_gene: TRBJ2-3
d_gene: .
v_gene: TRBV5-1
CDR3nt: TGCGCCAGCAGCTTGGGACAGTCCACAGATACGCAGTATTTT
CDR3aa: CASSLGQSTDTQYF

abundance: few
j_gene: TRBJ2-1
d_gene: TRBD2
v_gene: TRBV5-6
CDR3nt: TGTGCCAGCAGCCGGACTAGCGGGGTCTACAATGAGCAGTTCTTC
CDR3aa: CASSRTSGVYNEQFF

abundance: .
j_gene: TRBJ2-7
d_gene: .
v_gene: TRBV5-4
CDR3nt: TGTGCCAGCAGCTCGCTAGCTACTCCCAGGGAGCAGTACTTC
CDR3aa: CASSSLATPREQYF

abundance: .
j_gene: TRBJ2-1
d_gene: .
v_gene: TRBV27
CDR3nt: TGTGCCAGCAGACGGACGCAAAACTCCTACAATGAGCAGTTCTTC
CDR3aa: CASRRTQNSYNEQFF

abundance: .
j_gene: TRBJ2-1
d_gene: TRBD2
v_gene: TRBV6-4
CDR3nt: TGTGCCATCGCCGCTAGCGGGAGAAAGAACAATGAGCAGTTCTTC
CDR3aa: CAIAASGRKNNEQFF

abundance: few
j_gene: TRBJ2-1
d_gene: TRBD1
v_gene: TRBV13
CDR3nt: TGTGCCAGCAGCGGACCGGGACAGCGAGTTGAGTTCTTC
CDR3aa: CASSGPGQRVEFF

abundance: .
j_gene: TRBJ2-3
d_gene: TRBD1
v_gene: TRBV7-3
CDR3nt: TGTGCCAGCAGCTTATTGTCCAGGGGGCATTCAGATACGCAGTATTTT
CDR3aa: CASSLLSRGHSDTQYF

abundance: once
j_gene: TRBJ2-3
d_gene: .
v_gene: TRBV29-1
CDR3nt: TGCAGCGTTGAAGGGGGAAGAGGGGCAGATACGCAGTATTTT
CDR3aa: CSVEGGRGADTQYF

abundance: .
j_gene: TRBJ1-2
d_gene: .
v_gene: TRBV30
CDR3nt: TGTGCCTGGAGTGTGAGTTGGTTGTCCTATGGCTACACCTTC
CDR3aa: CAWSVSWLSYGYTF

abundance: .
j_gene: TRBJ2-7
d_gene: TRBD1
v_gene: TRBV9
CDR3nt: TGTGCCAGCAGCGTAGCGACAGGGGTGGCCTCCGAGCAGTACTTC
CDR3aa: CASSVATGVASEQYF

abundance: .
j_gene: TRBJ2-1
d_gene: TRBD2
v_gene: TRBV27
CDR3nt: TGTGCCAGCAATCCGGGACTAGCGGGAGTTGGTGAGCAGTTCTTC
CDR3aa: CASNPGLAGVGEQFF

abundance: .
j_gene: TRBJ2-7
d_gene: .
v_gene: TRBV5-3
CDR3nt: TGTGCCAGAAGCTTGGGCAGGGCCTCCGAGCAGTACTTC
CDR3aa: CARSLGRASEQYF

abundance: .
j_gene: TRBJ1-4
d_gene: .
v_gene: TRBV9
CDR3nt: TGTGCCAGCAGCGTAGAAGGCAGGGTAAATGAAAAACTGTTTTTT
CDR3aa: CASSVEGRVNEKLFF

abundance: once
j_gene: TRBJ2-3
d_gene: TRBD2
v_gene: TRBV5-4
CDR3nt: TGTGCCAGCAGCTTGTCTGGGGTTAGCGGGAGAGTAGAGTATTTT
CDR3aa: CASSLSGVSGRVEYF

abundance: .
j_gene: TRBJ2-5
d_gene: .
v_gene: TRBV18
CDR3nt: TGTGCCAGCTCACCGGACTTCCAAGAGACCCAGTACTTC
CDR3aa: CASSPDFQETQYF

abundance: .
j_gene: TRBJ2-7
d_gene: .
v_gene: TRBV5-1
CDR3nt: TGCGCCAGCAGCTTGGCCAGTTCCTACGAGCAGTACTTC
CDR3aa: CASSLASSYEQYF

abundance: .
j_gene: TRBJ1-5
d_gene: .
v_gene: TRBV9
CDR3nt: TGTGCCAGCAGCGTGGACCCGCGAGGGGGGCAGCCCCAGCATTTT
CDR3aa: CASSVDPRGGQPQHF

abundance: .
j_gene: TRBJ1-1
d_gene: .
v_gene: TRBV27
CDR3nt: TGTGCCAGCAGTTTATCCCCCCCAGGGAGGGGAAACACTGAAGCTTTCTTT
CDR3aa: CASSLSPPGRGNTEAFF

abundance: .
j_gene: TRBJ2-1
d_gene: TRBD2
v_gene: TRBV18
CDR3nt: TGTGCCAGCTCACCGGCGGGGGACCGCTACAATGAGCAGTTCTTC
CDR3aa: CASSPAGDRYNEQFF

abundance: .
j_gene: TRBJ2-7
d_gene: TRBD2
v_gene: TRBV27
CDR3nt: TGTGCCAGCAGCAGGACTAGCGGGCCTGCCTACGAGCAGTACTTC
CDR3aa: CASSRTSGPAYEQYF

abundance: .
j_gene: TRBJ2-1
d_gene: TRBD2
v_gene: TRBV4-3
CDR3nt: TGCGCCAGCAGCCTGGGACTAGCAGATGAGCAGTTCTTC
CDR3aa: CASSLGLADEQFF

abundance: .
j_gene: TRBJ2-3
d_gene: .
v_gene: TRBV7-2
CDR3nt: TGTGCCAGCAGAATGGGGGGGGCTACAGATACGCAGTATTTT
CDR3aa: CASRMGGATDTQYF

abundance: .
j_gene: TRBJ2-7
d_gene: .
v_gene: TRBV6-5
CDR3nt: TGTGCCAGCAGTATCCGGACCCGGGAATACGAGCAGTACTTC
CDR3aa: CASSIRTREYEQYF

abundance: .
j_gene: TRBJ2-2
d_gene: .
v_gene: TRBV30
CDR3nt: TGTGCCTGGAAATCCCAAAGTATCGGGGAGCTGTTTTTT
CDR3aa: CAWKSQSIGELFF

abundance: .
j_gene: TRBJ2-7
d_gene: .
v_gene: TRBV5-4
CDR3nt: TGTGCCAGCAGCCCTGGGGGCAGGGCATCCTACGAGCAGTACTTC
CDR3aa: CASSPGGRASYEQYF

abundance: few
j_gene: TRBJ2-5
d_gene: .
v_gene: TRBV5-1
CDR3nt: TGCGCCAGCAGCTTGAAATTGCAGGGCAGGGAGACCCAGTACTTC
CDR3aa: CASSLKLQGRETQYF

abundance: .
j_gene: TRBJ1-3
d_gene: .
v_gene: TRBV7-6
CDR3nt: TGTGCCAGCAGCTTAACGCGGGAGTCAGGAAACACCATATATTTT
CDR3aa: CASSLTRESGNTIYF

abundance: few
j_gene: TRBJ2-7
d_gene: TRBD1
v_gene: TRBV19
CDR3nt: TGTGCCAGTAGTCCCACCACAGGGGCCAACGAGCAGTACTTC
CDR3aa: CASSPTTGANEQYF

abundance: .
j_gene: TRBJ2-7
d_gene: .
v_gene: TRBV14
CDR3nt: TGTGCCAGCAGTCACAATAGCGAGCAGTACTTC
CDR3aa: CASSHNSEQYF

abundance: .
j_gene: TRBJ2-5
d_gene: TRBD2
v_gene: TRBV5-1
CDR3nt: TGCGCCAGCAGCTTGAGACTAGCGTCCCAAGAGACCCAGTACTTC
CDR3aa: CASSLRLASQETQYF

abundance: .
j_gene: TRBJ1-5
d_gene: .
v_gene: TRBV6-5
CDR3nt: TGTGCCAGCAGTTACCGCCAGGGGAGGCAGCCCCAGCATTTT
CDR3aa: CASSYRQGRQPQHF

abundance: .
j_gene: TRBJ2-7
d_gene: .
v_gene: TRBV9
CDR3nt: TGTGCCAGCAGCCCCGGAGGGACAGTCAACTACGAGCAGTACTTC
CDR3aa: CASSPGGTVNYEQYF

abundance: .
j_gene: TRBJ2-3
d_gene: .
v_gene: TRBV6-5
CDR3nt: TGTGCCAGCAGTCCCCCCGGGGAAGATACGCAGTATTTT
CDR3aa: CASSPPGEDTQYF

abundance: .
j_gene: TRBJ2-3
d_gene: TRBD1
v_gene: TRBV7-9
CDR3nt: TGTGCCAGCAGCTTTACAGGGGGCACAGATACGCAGTATTTT
CDR3aa: CASSFTGGTDTQYF

abundance: .
j_gene: TRBJ1-4
d_gene: .
v_gene: TRBV2
CDR3nt: TGTGCCAGCAGAGGGACGGACACAACTAATGAAAAACTGTTTTTT
CDR3aa: CASRGTDTTNEKLFF

abundance: .
j_gene: TRBJ2-5
d_gene: .
v_gene: TRBV10-3
CDR3nt: TGTGCCATCAGTGTAAGGGGGGAAGGGACCCAGTACTTC
CDR3aa: CAISVRGEGTQYF

abundance: once
j_gene: TRBJ1-4
d_gene: TRBD1
v_gene: TRBV6-5
CDR3nt: TGTGCCAGCAGTTGGACAGGGGCTAGTGAAAAACTGTTTTTT
CDR3aa: CASSWTGASEKLFF

abundance: few
j_gene: TRBJ2-7
d_gene: TRBD2
v_gene: TRBV19
CDR3nt: TGTGCCAGTAGTACGCCCAGACTAGCGGGAGCCTACGAGCAGTACTTC
CDR3aa: CASSTPRLAGAYEQYF

abundance: .
j_gene: TRBJ2-5
d_gene: .
v_gene: TRBV7-2
CDR3nt: TGTGCCAGCAGCTTGCGGACAACTCAAGAGACCCAGTACTTC
CDR3aa: CASSLRTTQETQYF

abundance: .
j_gene: TRBJ2-1
d_gene: TRBD2
v_gene: TRBV5-5
CDR3nt: TGTGCCAGCAGCCTGGGACTAGCGGTCTACAATGAGCAGTTCTTC
CDR3aa: CASSLGLAVYNEQFF

abundance: .
j_gene: TRBJ1-5
d_gene: .
v_gene: TRBV4-2
CDR3nt: TGTGCCAGCAGCCAAGGCCGGGACGGTAATCAGCCCCAGCATTTT
CDR3aa: CASSQGRDGNQPQHF

abundance: .
j_gene: TRBJ2-1
d_gene: TRBD2
v_gene: TRBV7-3
CDR3nt: TGTGCCAGCAGCTCTAGCGGGACCGGGGATGAGCAGTTCTTC
CDR3aa: CASSSSGTGDEQFF

abundance: .
j_gene: TRBJ2-1
d_gene: .
v_gene: TRBV9
CDR3nt: TGTGCCAGCAGCGTAGTGGGAGCCAATGAGCAGTTCTTC
CDR3aa: CASSVVGANEQFF